This entry lists 10 T cell receptor beta chains sequenced from one sample in a study of blood T cells in healthy people across ages (dated by TCRdb to the mid-2010s). The library relied on 5' RACE. The instrument given in TCRdb is Illumina HiSeq 2500. A second PCR of about 7 to 12 cycles was performed with a sample-barcoded 5' primer and a J-beta primer mix. Through fastp at Q25 and MiXCR, TCRdb rebuilt clones from the public reads, retaining in-frame beta chains. Each record represents a unique CDR3 protein, reported with the most common genes and DNA among its rows. Within this sample are fewer than 950,000 distinct CDR3 sequences, with 40% to 65% of them counted one time only. Roughly 37% of the sample is in the top ten clones. Sequenced material: blood. The receptor source for this set is a man older than 75 in good health.

This chain uses TRBV5-1 with TRBJ2-5, with 11 bases aligning to TRBD2. This CDR3 is built from 16 residues. V was pared by 5 bases and J by 2 bases, with 8 bases of the junction left unmatched. The germline V gene encodes CDR1 SGHRS and CDR2 YFSETQ. The CDR3 protein is CASRGVAGGPQETQYF. CDR3 nucleotides: TGCGCCAGCAGGGGTGTAGCGGGAGGGCCTCAAGAGACCCAGTACTTC.

V usage is TRBV10-3 and J usage is TRBJ2-3; D unresolved. This CDR3 is 15 amino acids long. Trimming took 7 bases from V and 1 from J, leaving 15 bases between them. In germline, CDR1 is ENHRY, CDR2 SYGVKD. CDR3 nucleotides: TGTGCCATCACCCCGACCGGAATCGGCACAGATACGCAGTATTTT. Its protein product is CAITPTGIGTDTQYF.

The table lists this clonotype with many counts. The J gene is TRBJ1-2, the V gene TRBV14, with TRBD1 matching 8 bases. CDR3 size: 14 residues. The germline V gene encodes CDR1 SGHDN and CDR2 FVKESK. V gave up 6 bases and J gave up 4 bases; unmatched junction bases: 7. The CDR3 loop reads CASSQTGATYGYTF. In DNA, the CDR3 is TGTGCCAGCAGTCAGACAGGGGCCACCTATGGCTACACCTTC.

Notes on this clonotype: One end of the junction is discordant with germline, which a read error may explain. This chain uses TRBV3-1 with TRBJ1-2; D is ambiguous. From germline, CDR1 is LGHDT and CDR2 YNNKEL (reference sequence). The CDR3 runs 14 residues. Here the CDR3 reads CASSQGGANYGDTF. Written as DNA, the CDR3 is TGTGCCAGCAGCCAAGGGGGAGCTAACTATGGCGACACCTTC.

A few counts support this clonotype. This chain connects TRBV4-1 to TRBJ2-3; 7 bases match TRBD2. The CDR3 has 17 amino acids. Germline-derived CDR1 and CDR2 are MGHRA and YSYEKL. J gave up 14 bases and V 3 bases, and 23 bases lay outside the gene matches. This CDR3 is CASSQTSRGRIHRYAYF. The CDR3 coding sequence is TGCGCCAGCAGCCAGACCAGTCGCGGGAGAATACACAGATACGCGTATTTT.

This clonotype was observed a handful of times. The rearrangement joins TRBV27 to TRBJ2-7, with TRBD2 identical over 11 bases. V lost 5 bases to trimming and J lost 2 bases; unmatched junction nucleotides: 5. The CDR3 is 15 amino acids. Germline V lookup: CDR1 MNHEY, CDR2 SMNVEV (reference sequence). The CDR3 spells CASSTQGLAAYEQYF. The CDR3 nucleotides are TGTGCCAGCAGTACCCAGGGACTAGCGGCCTACGAGCAGTACTTC.

The chain employs TRBV5-1 and TRBJ2-4; 9 bases are a match to TRBD2. With V trimmed by 0 bases and J by 8 bases, 12 bases remained unmatched. Germline V lookup: CDR1 SGHRS, CDR2 YFSETQ. This CDR3 comprises 17 residues. DNA of the CDR3: TGCGCCAGCAGCTTGGGAGTAGCGGGAGCCCTGCTAGACATTCAGTACTTC. Protein sequence: CASSLGVAGALLDIQYF. The full variable domain, with the rest looked up from reference TRBV5-1 and TRBJ2-4, is KAGVTQTPRYLIKTRGQQVTLSCSPISGHRSVSWYQQTPGQGLQFLFEYFSETQRNKGNFPGRFSGRQFSNSRSEMNVSTLELGDSALYLCASSLGVAGALLDIQYFGAGTRLSVL.

The chain couples TRBV12-3 or TRBV12-4 to TRBJ1-2, with unresolved D. With 6 bases removed from V and 4 bases from J, the gap between germline ends came to 12 bases. The CDR3 extends over 13 amino acids. The CDR3 loop reads CASRLRGIYGYTF. The CDR3 DNA follows: TGTGCCAGCAGGCTACGAGGAATCTATGGCTACACCTTC.

The V gene is TRBV28, the J gene TRBJ1-2, with D maybe TRBD1 (6 bases). Germline-derived CDR1 and CDR2 are MDHEN and SYDVKM. V lost 7 bases and J 6 bases, leaving 18 bases between the germline ends. The CDR3 totals 14 residues. Written as DNA, the CDR3 is TGTGCCAGCACCGAATTTTACAGGGATCATGGCTACACCTTC. Protein sequence: CASTEFYRDHGYTF.

J is TRBJ2-3 and V is TRBV12-3 or TRBV12-4; 8 bases match TRBD2. V lost 2 bases, J lost 14 bases, and 18 bases stayed unmatched. CDR3 length equals 16 residues. The CDR3 region is CASSLSGSSRDRYAYF. The CDR3 DNA is TGTGCCAGCAGTTTAAGCGGGAGTTCAAGAGACAGATACGCGTATTTT.